The next 21 T cell receptor beta chains were all read from a single sample in a study of blood T cell repertoires in COVID-19. Profiled with immunoSEQ multiplex PCR; TCRdb holds only in-frame clones, not every one. The data hold 90,000 to 130,000 clones, with approximately 80% observed a single time. Sequenced sample: peripheral blood. The receptors here all came from a woman between 55 and 75 years old with acute or convalescent COVID-19.

This sequence joins TRBV2 and TRBJ1-1, with 10 bases that match TRBD1. The germline gives CDR1 SNHLY, CDR2 FYNNEI. The CDR3 totals 16 residues. After removal of 6 bases from V and 3 bases from J, the junction contained 10 bases not matched to a gene. The CDR3: CASSPGTGAPDTEAFF. The DNA for the CDR3 is TGTGCCAGCAGCCCCGGGACAGGGGCGCCCGACACTGAAGCTTTCTTT.

The rearrangement uses TRBV5-5 and TRBJ2-5; 10 bases align to TRBD2. CDR3 length: 15 residues. Losses at the gene ends were 1 base for V and 1 base for J; bases not matched to a gene: 1. Per the germline V gene, CDR1 is SGHKS and CDR2 is YYEKEE (reference sequence). CDR3 loop: CASSLLAGAQETQYF. The CDR3 DNA reads TGTGCCAGCAGCTTGCTAGCGGGGGCCCAAGAGACCCAGTACTTC.

J is TRBJ2-7 and V is TRBV27; 11 bases match TRBD1. Germline CDR1 and CDR2: MNHEY and SMNVEV (reference sequence). The trim removed 8 bases at V and 6 bases at J, leaving 9 bases unmatched. The CDR3 consists of 14 residues. CDR3: CASRSGGTGGEQYF. The CDR3 DNA reads as TGTGCCAGCCGTTCCGGGGGGACAGGGGGCGAGCAGTACTTC.

This chain uses TRBV6-1 with TRBJ1-5; D is possibly TRBD1 (6 bases). There are 14 residues in the CDR3. Trimming stripped 0 bases from V and 7 bases from J, with 10 bases between. Germline loops: CDR1 MNHNS, CDR2 SASEGT. The CDR3 spells CASSEAPGDQPQHF. The CDR3 DNA is TGTGCCAGCAGTGAAGCGCCAGGGGACCAGCCCCAGCATTTT.

The chain links TRBV27 to TRBJ1-1, with a tentative D call TRBD1 (6 bases). This CDR3 is built from 15 residues. V lost 5 bases and J lost 1, with 14 bases in between. The germline V gene encodes CDR1 MNHEY and CDR2 SMNVEV (reference sequence). The chain's CDR3 is CASSPWDIENTEAFF. CDR3 bases: TGTGCCAGCAGTCCTTGGGACATCGAGAACACTGAAGCTTTCTTT.

The gene calls are TRBV21-1 and TRBJ1-5; the table's D gene call, TRBD1, was not cross checked with the DNA. TRBV21-1 is a known pseudogene. The CDR3 spans 15 residues. DNA of the CDR3: TGTGCCAGCATGACCCCCGGGACAGGGCATCAGCCCCAGCATTTT. Translation: CASMTPGTGHQPQHF.

The chain combines TRBV3-1 (or the pseudogene TRBV3-2) with TRBJ1-1; a possible D gene is TRBD1 (5 bases). V was cut by 1 base and J by 4 bases, with 10 bases left in between. The CDR3 is made up of 14 amino acids. In germline, CDR1 is LGHDT, CDR2 YNNKEL (reference sequence). CDR3 in amino acids: CASSQGQGSTEAFF. The DNA for the CDR3 is TGTGCCAGCAGCCAAGGCCAGGGTTCCACTGAAGCTTTCTTT.

The sample holds one count of this clone. The rearrangement uses TRBV19 and TRBJ2-3; D perhaps matches TRBD2 (5 bases). The V gene lost 5 bases and the J gene lost 4 bases, with 13 bases spanning the gap. Germline V gene data show CDR1 as LNHDA and CDR2 as SQIVND (reference sequence). CDR3 length: 14 residues. The CDR3 here is CASSPIFGADTQYF. The CDR3 DNA is TGTGCCAGTAGTCCAATTTTCGGGGCAGATACGCAGTATTTT.

This chain links TRBV7-2 with TRBJ2-7; maybe TRBD2 (6 bases). The CDR3 consists of 14 residues. Trimming took 8 bases from V and 1 from J, leaving 15 bases between them. Germline-derived CDR1 and CDR2 are SGHTA and FQGNSA. The CDR3 bases are TGTGCCAGCCTCTCGGGGGTACTATCCTACGAGCAGTACTTC. Translation: CASLSGVLSYEQYF.

The chain links TRBV6-6 to TRBJ2-1; TRBD1 aligns across 10 bases. This CDR3 contains 15 residues. The germline V gene has CDR1 MNHNY and CDR2 SVGAGI (reference sequence). J was trimmed by 4 bases and V by 2 bases; bases with no gene match: 2. The CDR3 DNA is TGTGCCAGCAGTTACCCGGGACAGGGGTACAATGAGCAGTTCTTC. This encodes CASSYPGQGYNEQFF.

V usage is TRBV6-2 or TRBV6-3 and J usage is TRBJ1-1; 9 nucleotides match TRBD1. CDR1 and CDR2 (germline): MNHEY, SVGEGT. The V segment lost 9 bases and the J segment 4 bases; nucleotides outside the gene matches: 6. The CDR3 spans 13 residues. The CDR3 coding sequence is TGTGCCAGGAGTACAGGGGGCGGCACTGAAGCTTTCTTT. It specifies CARSTGGGTEAFF.

The V call is TRBV11-1, the J call TRBJ2-1, with TRBD2 matching over 8 bases. V trimming: 8 bases; J trimming: 4 bases; junction bases outside the gene matches: 7. The CDR3 runs 14 residues. Looked up from germline, CDR1 is SGHAT and CDR2 is FQDESV (reference sequence). For the CDR3, the DNA is TGTGCCAGCGAAATTAGCGGGGTGTACAATGAGCAGTTCTTC. Translation: CASEISGVYNEQFF.

This clone was seen a few times. The chain couples TRBV3-1 (or the pseudogene TRBV3-2) to TRBJ2-2, with TRBD2 as a possible D gene (6 bases). Germline-derived CDR1 and CDR2 are LGHDT and YNNKEL (reference sequence). The CDR3 consists of 14 residues. V lost 8 bases and J 2 bases, leaving 12 bases between the germline ends. CDR3 protein: CASGTSRNTGELFF. CDR3 bases: TGTGCCAGCGGGACTTCCCGAAACACCGGGGAGCTGTTTTTT.

V and J are TRBV29-1 and TRBJ1-2; D is possibly TRBD1 (5 bases). CDR1 SQVTM and CDR2 ANQGSEA come from the germline V gene. This CDR3 contains 17 residues. Trimming stripped 0 bases from V and 4 bases from J, with 21 bases between. As DNA, the CDR3 is TGCAGCGTTGAAGAATTTAGTAACGTCGGAGGGGCCTATGGCTACACCTTC. Translation gives CSVEEFSNVGGAYGYTF.

The chain links TRBV9 to TRBJ2-7, with D possibly being TRBD1 (6 bases). The CDR3 extends over 14 amino acids. V lost 1 base and J lost 8, with 16 bases in between. In germline, CDR1 is SGDLS, CDR2 YYNGEE. DNA for the CDR3: TGTGCCAGCAGCGTACAAGCTTCAGGGGAAAAGCAGTACTTC. It yields the protein CASSVQASGEKQYF.

The chain is built from TRBV9 and TRBJ2-7; a possible D gene is TRBD2 (6 bases). CDR3 length: 14 amino acids. The germline V and J ends were trimmed by 3 bases and 5 bases, with 15 bases remaining between them. CDR1 and CDR2 (germline): SGDLS, YYNGEE. DNA of the CDR3: TGTGCCAGCAGCGCACTAGCTGCCGGGGACGAGCAGTACTTC. Translated: CASSALAAGDEQYF.

The rearrangement joins TRBV5-1 to TRBJ1-4; TRBD1 matches 9 bases. Germline V gives CDR1 SGHRS, CDR2 YFSETQ. The CDR3 runs to 14 residues. V lost 4 bases to trimming and J lost 7 bases; unmatched junction nucleotides: 5. CDR3 bases: TGCGCCAGCAGCCAGACAGGGGGGCGTGAAAAACTGTTTTTT. Translated, it gives CASSQTGGREKLFF.

This chain joins TRBV28 and TRBJ1-5; D possibly corresponds to TRBD1 (6 bases). V lost 4 bases to trimming and J lost 1 base, with 14 bases between them. The germline V gene has CDR1 MDHEN and CDR2 SYDVKM. There are 16 residues in the CDR3. The CDR3 bases are TGTGCCAGCAGTTGGGGGCAGTTCATCAGCAATCAGCCCCAGCATTTT. It yields the protein CASSWGQFISNQPQHF.

The chain combines TRBV2 with TRBJ2-3, with D unresolved. V lost 1 base and J 11 bases, leaving 10 bases between the germline ends. This CDR3 comprises 12 residues. Germline CDR1 is SNHLY and CDR2 is FYNNEI. The CDR3 bases are TGTGCCAGCAGTGAAGAATTTGGCGGGCAGTATTTT. Protein sequence: CASSEEFGGQYF.

The chain links TRBV9 to TRBJ2-7; maybe TRBD2 (6 bases). The ends were cut back, 0 bases at V and 5 bases at J, with 12 bases in the middle. This CDR3 contains 14 residues. In germline, CDR1 is SGDLS, CDR2 YYNGEE. The CDR3 region has the DNA TGTGCCAGCAGCGTAGGGAGCGGGTTCGACGAGCAGTACTTC. Protein sequence: CASSVGSGFDEQYF.

V and J are TRBV29-1 and TRBJ1-2; 7 nucleotides match TRBD1. CDR1 and CDR2 (germline): SQVTM, ANQGSEA. V was pared by 0 bases and J by 9 bases, with 16 bases of the junction left unmatched. The CDR3 is 16 residues long. The CDR3 protein is CSVEEWPRDSPLRYTF. Written as DNA, the CDR3 is TGCAGCGTTGAAGAATGGCCCAGGGACAGCCCCCTGCGCTACACCTTC.